Sequencing of this T cell receptor (beta chain) was carried out in a study of control samples from healthy donors and cancer patients. The repertoire was sequenced with immunoSEQ multiplex PCR; TCRdb's copy has only in-frame clones and lacks some. Among under 30,000 clones listed, roughly 85% were seen once. This clone has more than one count but fewer than ten. CDR3 length equals 17 residues. Germline values: CDR1 SGHDN, CDR2 FVKESK. J lost 4 bases, V lost 5 bases, and 14 bases had no gene match. This chain uses TRBV14 with TRBJ2-3; 8 bases are a match to TRBD2. The clonotype was recovered from a woman aged 55-70 years with head and neck cancer. Material for sequencing was PBMCs. The DNA of the CDR3 is TGTGCCAGCAGCATCCGGGGGGGCGCGGGGGGCTCAGATACGCAGTATTTT. This encodes CASSIRGGAGGSDTQYF. The whole variable domain, filled in from reference TRBV14 and TRBJ2-3, reads EAGVTQFPSHSVIEKGQTVTLRCDPISGHDNLYWYRRVMGKEIKFLLHFVKESKQDESGMPNNRFLAERTGGTYSTLKVQPAELEDSGVYFCASSIRGGAGGSDTQYFGPGTRLTVL.